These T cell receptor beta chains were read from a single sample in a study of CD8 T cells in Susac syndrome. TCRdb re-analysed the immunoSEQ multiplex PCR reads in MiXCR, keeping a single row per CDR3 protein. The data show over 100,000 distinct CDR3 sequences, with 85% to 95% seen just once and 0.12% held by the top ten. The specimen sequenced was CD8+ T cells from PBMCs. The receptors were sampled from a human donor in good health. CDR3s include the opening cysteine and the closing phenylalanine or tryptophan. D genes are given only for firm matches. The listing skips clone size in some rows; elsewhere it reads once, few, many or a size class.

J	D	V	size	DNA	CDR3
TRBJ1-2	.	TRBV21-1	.	TGTGCCAGCAGCAACCCGGGACCCCAAGGGGCTAACTATGGCTACACCTTC	CASSNPGPQGANYGYTF
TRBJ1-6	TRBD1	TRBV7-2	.	TGTGCCAGCAGCCCCCTTAGACAGGGATCACCCCTCCACTTT	CASSPLRQGSPLHF
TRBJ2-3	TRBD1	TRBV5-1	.	TGCGCCAGCAGCCACTCCGGACAGGGGGCAACGGATACGCAGTATTTT	CASSHSGQGATDTQYF
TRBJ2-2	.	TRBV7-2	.	TGTGCCAGCAGCTACGGAGGAGTCGGGGAGCTGTTTTTT	CASSYGGVGELFF
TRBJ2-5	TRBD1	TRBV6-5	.	TGTGCCAGCAGCTACAGGGGGCGAGGAGAGACCCAGTACTTC	CASSYRGRGETQYF
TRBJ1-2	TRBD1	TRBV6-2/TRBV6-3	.	TGTGCCAGCAGAGACTACCCGGGACAGGGTAATGGCTACACCTTC	CASRDYPGQGNGYTF
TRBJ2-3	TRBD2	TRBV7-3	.	TGTTCCAGCGCCACGGGGCTAGCGGGTGTTACTAGCACAGATACGCAGTATTTT	CSSATGLAGVTSTDTQYF
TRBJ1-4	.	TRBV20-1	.	TGCAGTGCTCAAATGGACGGAAGGAATGAAAAACTGTTTTTT	CSAQMDGRNEKLFF
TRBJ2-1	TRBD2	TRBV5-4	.	TGTGCCAGCAGCGTGCAGGCAGGGACTACTTACAATGAGCAGTTCTTC	CASSVQAGTTYNEQFF
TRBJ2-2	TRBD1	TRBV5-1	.	TGCGCCAGCAGCTTACAGGGGCCTACCAGGGGCACCGGGGAGCTGTTTTTT	CASSLQGPTRGTGELFF
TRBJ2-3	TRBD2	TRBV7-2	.	TGTGCCAGCAGCTTGACTAGCGGGAGTGGAGAAGATACGCAGTATTTT	CASSLTSGSGEDTQYF
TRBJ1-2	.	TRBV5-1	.	TGCGCCAGCACGCCGCCCGGCCAGGGGGGCTACACCTTC	CASTPPGQGGYTF
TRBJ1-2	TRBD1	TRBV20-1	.	TGCAGTGCTAGAGATGCCCGGGACAGGGGGCCAGGCTACACCTTC	CSARDARDRGPGYTF
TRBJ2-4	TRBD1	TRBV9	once	TGTGCCAGCAGCGCTTGGACAGGGGCTTTAGGTGGTAACATTCAGTACTTC	CASSAWTGALGGNIQYF
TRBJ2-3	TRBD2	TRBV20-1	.	TGCAGTGCTTACACTAGCGGGTCTTCCTTAGATACGCAGTATTTT	CSAYTSGSSLDTQYF
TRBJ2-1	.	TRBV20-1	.	TGCAGTGCTGTAGTGGGGCGGCAGTTCTTC	CSAVVGRQFF
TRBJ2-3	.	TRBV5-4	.	TGTGCCAGCAGCTTGAGCGCAGGGACGACTGGCACAGATACGCAGTATTTT	CASSLSAGTTGTDTQYF
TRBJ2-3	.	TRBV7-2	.	TGTGCCAGCAGCTTCGGGGCTCAGGCATCAGATACGCAGTATTTT	CASSFGAQASDTQYF
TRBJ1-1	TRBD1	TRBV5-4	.	TGTGCCAGCAGCTTGGTTCCTCAACCGGGACAGGGTTACACTGAAGCTTTCTTT	CASSLVPQPGQGYTEAFF
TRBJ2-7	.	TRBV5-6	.	TGTGCCAGCAGCTTGGGGATCATTTACGAGCAGTACTTC	CASSLGIIYEQYF
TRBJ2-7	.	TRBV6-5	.	TGTGCCAGCAGACTCGACAGGAGCTCCTACGAGCAGTACTTC	CASRLDRSSYEQYF
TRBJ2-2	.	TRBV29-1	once	TGCAGCGTTGGTGGGGGGTTCACCGGGGAGCTGTTTTTT	CSVGGGFTGELFF
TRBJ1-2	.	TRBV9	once	TGTGCCAGCAGCCCCCGAGGAGGGTCGAGTTATGGCTACACCTTC	CASSPRGGSSYGYTF
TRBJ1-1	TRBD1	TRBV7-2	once	TGTGCCAGCAGCAGGGACAGGGGGATTGAAGCTTTCTTT	CASSRDRGIEAFF
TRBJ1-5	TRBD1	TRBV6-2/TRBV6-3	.	TGTGCCAGCGTTCCGGGACAGCGCAATCAGCCCCAGCATTTT	CASVPGQRNQPQHF
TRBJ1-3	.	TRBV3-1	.	TGTGCCAGCAGCCAAGAAGGTCAGAGGATATATTTT	CASSQEGQRIYF
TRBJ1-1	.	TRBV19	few	TGTGCCAGTAAGTCGATCATGAACACTGAAGCTTTCTTT	CASKSIMNTEAFF
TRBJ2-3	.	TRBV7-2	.	TGTGCCAGCAGCCCGAACACAGATACGCAGTATTTT	CASSPNTDTQYF
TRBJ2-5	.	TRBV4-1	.	TGCGCCAGCAGCCAAGAAAATCTGGCAGCTCAAGAGACCCAGTACTTC	CASSQENLAAQETQYF
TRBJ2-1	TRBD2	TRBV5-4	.	TGTGCCAGCAGCTTGTTTAGCGGGAGGACGGGTAATGAGCAGTTCTTC	CASSLFSGRTGNEQFF
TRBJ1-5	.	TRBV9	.	TGTGCCAGCAGCGCCTCGAAGTTGCGATTGGATCAGCCCCAGCATTTT	CASSASKLRLDQPQHF
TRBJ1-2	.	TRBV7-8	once	TGTGCCAGCAGCTTAGCGCACAGGGACTATGGCTACACCTTC	CASSLAHRDYGYTF
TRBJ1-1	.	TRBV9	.	TGTGCCAGCAGTCCAAGGGCAGTGAACACTGAAGCTTTCTTT	CASSPRAVNTEAFF
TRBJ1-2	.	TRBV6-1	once	TGTGCCAGCAGTGAAGCCCACAGGGAGAGAGGAGGCTACACCTTC	CASSEAHRERGGYTF
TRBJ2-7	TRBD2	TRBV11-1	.	TGTGCCAGCAGCTTTAATGCCGGGACTAGGTACCGCGAGCAGTACTTC	CASSFNAGTRYREQYF
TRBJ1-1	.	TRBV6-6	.	TGTGCCAGCAGTTATACGGGGCTCGGAACTGAAGCTTTCTTT	CASSYTGLGTEAFF
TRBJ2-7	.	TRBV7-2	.	TGTGCCAGCAGCTTAGAAGGGATACAGGGCTACGAGCAGTACTTC	CASSLEGIQGYEQYF
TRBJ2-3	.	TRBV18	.	TGTGCCAGCTCATCCTCTAGCACAGATACGCAGTATTTT	CASSSSSTDTQYF
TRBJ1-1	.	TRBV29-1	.	TGCAGCGTTGAAGTACCTAAGGGTTTCACTGAAGCTTTCTTT	CSVEVPKGFTEAFF
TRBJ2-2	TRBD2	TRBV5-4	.	TGTGCCAGCAGCTTGGAGGGTAGCGGGAGAACCGGGGAGCTGTTTTTT	CASSLEGSGRTGELFF
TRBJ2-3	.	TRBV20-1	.	TGCAGTGCTAGAGATTCCAGCGGCACAGATACGCAGTATTTT	CSARDSSGTDTQYF